This T cell receptor delta chain came from a study of γδ T cells in repeated Plasmodium falciparum infection. This clone was recorded many times. TCRdb re-analyzed the multiplex PCR reads via CATT. In the table there are 70,000 to 95,000 delta-chain clones, 1.4% of which are singletons. This clonotype was obtained from a pool of human donors (malaria-infected and uninfected, not separated). The material sequenced was gamma-delta T cells from blood.

The CDR3 loop is CALGELVRGDTPYTDKLIF. The CDR3 nucleotides are TGTGCTCTTGGGGAACTTGTCCGAGGGGATACGCCGTACACCGATAAACTCATCTTT. The genes are TRDV1 and TRDJ1; 9 bases fit TRDD3. TCRdb leaves out the J gene; it was filled in here by matching the DNA to germline. The CDR3 has 19 amino acids. V was pared by 0 bases and J by 0 bases, with 11 bases of the junction left unmatched. Germline-derived CDR1 and CDR2 are TSWWSYY and QGS.